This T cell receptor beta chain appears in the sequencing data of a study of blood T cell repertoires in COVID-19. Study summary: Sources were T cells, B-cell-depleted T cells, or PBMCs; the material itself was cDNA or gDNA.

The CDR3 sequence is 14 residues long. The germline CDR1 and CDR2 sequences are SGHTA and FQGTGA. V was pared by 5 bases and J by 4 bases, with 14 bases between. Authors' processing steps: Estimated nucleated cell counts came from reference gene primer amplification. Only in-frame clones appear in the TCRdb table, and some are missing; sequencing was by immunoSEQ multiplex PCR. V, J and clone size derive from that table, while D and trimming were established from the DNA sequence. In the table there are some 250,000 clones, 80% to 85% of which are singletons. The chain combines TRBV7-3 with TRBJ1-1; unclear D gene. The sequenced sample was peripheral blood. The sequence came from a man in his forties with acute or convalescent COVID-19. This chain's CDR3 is CASSPTGRVTEAFF. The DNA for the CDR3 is TGTGCCAGCAGCCCGACGGGAAGGGTCACTGAAGCTTTCTTT.